The clone carrying this TCR beta chain occurred many times. This record belongs to a study of human T cells and chemical hapten exposure. This CDR3 has 13 amino acids. The V end was cut by 0 bases, the J end by 5 bases, with 8 bases between. Germline CDR1 SGHTA, CDR2 FQGNSA. This sample's time point: pre-sensitization, week 0. Noted treatment: therapeutic diphenylcyclopropenone sensitization with weekly scalp DPC. Blood, whole and unfractionated, served as the source for total RNA extraction. Individual cDNA molecules in this library carried unique molecular identifiers. Study processing details: Individual samples carried between roughly 23,224 and 750,000 TCRs, with more than 85,000 as the median. TCRdb independently ran MiXCR on the RACE reads; one entry per CDR3 protein. The V and J calls and clone size are TCRdb's, not the authors'. This sample has 190,000 or so distinct CDR3 sequences, with about 31% found just once.

This chain uses TRBV7-2 with TRBJ2-7; unclear D gene. The receptor was isolated from a woman aged 25-40 years with alopecia areata. Some clones in this sample may be carry-over from other donors' samples. This specimen consisted of whole blood, obtained in connection with sensitization to the hapten diphenylcyclopropenone (DPC). CDR3 sequence reads: CASSLAFGHEQYF. CDR3 coding DNA: TGTGCCAGCAGCTTAGCGTTCGGGCACGAGCAGTACTTC.